A single sample is the source of the 32 T cell receptor beta chains below, sequenced in a study of blood T cells in healthy people across ages. It was with a sample-barcoded 5' primer and a J-beta primer mix that a second PCR of about 6 to 12 cycles was run. TCRdb re-called the 5' RACE reads with MiXCR, one entry per CDR3 protein. The data show almost 800,000 distinct CDR3 sequences, about 62% seen once. The specimen was blood. These receptors all come from a man aged 25 to 40 in good health.

V is TRBV30 and J is TRBJ2-4, with D tentatively TRBD1 (6 bases). The J call may be faulty, since TRBJ2-7 better matches the DNA end. The CDR3 totals 16 residues. Germline V lookup: CDR1 GTSNPN, CDR2 SVGIG (reference sequence). The CDR3, as DNA: TGTGCCTGGAGTGACTGGACAGCCCAGAGGCCTAGCGAGCAGTACTTC. Its translation: CAWSDWTAQRPSEQYF.

The J gene is TRBJ2-3, the V gene TRBV27; 7 bases map to TRBD2. This CDR3 comprises 15 residues. V shed 0 bases, J shed 3 bases, and the junction held 3 bases outside the gene matches. Germline assignment: CDR1 MNHEY and CDR2 SMNVEV (reference sequence). CDR3 loop: CASSLSNGGTDTQYF. CDR3 coding DNA: TGTGCCAGCAGTTTATCGAACGGGGGGACAGATACGCAGTATTTT.

The chain recombines TRBV5-1 with TRBJ2-1; 7 bases match TRBD1. V gave up 3 bases and J gave up 4 bases; unmatched junction bases: 7. This CDR3 has 15 amino acids. The germline gives CDR1 SGHRS, CDR2 YFSETQ. The CDR3 spells CASSSGQDVYNEQFF. The CDR3 DNA is TGCGCCAGCAGCTCCGGACAGGATGTATACAATGAGCAGTTCTTC.

V is TRBV28 and J is TRBJ1-4, with TRBD1 identical over 8 bases. The CDR3 has 14 residues. The germline V gene has CDR1 MDHEN and CDR2 SYDVKM. With 6 bases clipped from V and 5 bases from J, the junction kept 5 bases outside the gene matches. The CDR3 sequence is CASSRTGYNEKLFF. The CDR3 coding sequence is TGTGCCAGCAGCCGGACAGGGTACAATGAAAAACTGTTTTTT.

The chain links TRBV20-1 to TRBJ2-4; 10 bases map to TRBD1. The J call is doubtful: the DNA matches TRBJ2-5 better. There are 15 residues in the CDR3. In germline, CDR1 is DFQATT, CDR2 SNEGSKA (reference sequence). The CDR3 spells CSATQGQGLGETQYF. The DNA for the CDR3 is TGCAGTGCTACTCAGGGACAGGGGCTAGGAGAGACCCAGTACTTC.

This chain uses TRBV14 with TRBJ1-2; D uncertain. The ends were cut back, 3 bases at V and 10 bases at J, with 15 bases in the middle. The length of the CDR3 is 13 residues. Germline V CDR1 and CDR2: SGHDN, FVKESK. CDR3 residues: CASSHATPKPYTF. CDR3 DNA: TGTGCCAGCAGCCACGCAACCCCGAAGCCCTACACCTTC. The entire variable domain, with the rest obtained from reference TRBV14 and TRBJ1-2, is as follows: EAGVTQFPSHSVIEKGQTVTLRCDPISGHDNLYWYRRVMGKEIKFLLHFVKESKQDESGMPNNRFLAERTGGTYSTLKVQPAELEDSGVYFCASSHATPKPYTFGSGTRLTVV.

This clonotype was detected once. CDR3 DNA sequence: TGCAGTGCTAGTAATCCGAGACTAAAACCAAGCAGGGAGACCCAGTACTTC. Encoded protein: CSASNPRLKPSRETQYF. This sequence joins TRBV20-1 and TRBJ2-5, with D possibly matching TRBD2 (5 bases). Trimming left V 3 bases short and J 5 bases short, with 25 bases between. Per germline, CDR1 DFQATT and CDR2 SNEGSKA (reference sequence). This CDR3 contains 17 residues.

This clonotype has just a few counts. This chain joins TRBV24-1 and TRBJ2-1; 7 nucleotides agree with TRBD1. This CDR3 is 13 amino acids long. The germline CDR1 and CDR2 sequences are KGHDR and SFDVKD. Losses at the gene ends were 7 bases for V and 6 bases for J; bases not matched to a gene: 5. The CDR3 DNA reads TGTGCCACCAGCGGACAGGATCCCAATGAGCAGTTCTTC. The encoded protein is CATSGQDPNEQFF.

This chain links TRBV29-1 with TRBJ2-4; tentative D call: TRBD1 (5 bases). Germline values: CDR1 SQVTM, CDR2 ANQGSEA. V was trimmed by 2 bases and J by 0 bases, leaving 5 bases between them. The CDR3 loop spans 13 amino acids. The CDR3 reads CSVEQGAKNIQYF. Written as DNA, the CDR3 is TGCAGCGTTGAACAGGGAGCCAAAAACATTCAGTACTTC. Looking up the rest from reference TRBV29-1 and TRBJ2-4 gives the full variable domain: SAVISQKPSRDICQRGTSLTIQCQVDSQVTMMFWYRQQPGQSLTLIATANQGSEATYESGFVIDKFPISRPNLTFSTLTVSNMSPEDSSIYLCSVEQGAKNIQYFGAGTRLSVL.

V gene TRBV12-3 or TRBV12-4 combines with J gene TRBJ1-5; D gene ambiguous. This CDR3 contains 16 residues. The V and J ends lost 6 bases and 5 bases respectively, with 20 bases between them. Written as DNA, the CDR3 is TGTGCCAGCAGCTATTGGGAGGGAGGAAGGCATCAGCCCCAGCATTTT. Protein sequence: CASSYWEGGRHQPQHF.

This clonotype was seen only a few times. The chain recombines TRBV5-1 with TRBJ2-1, with a tentative D call TRBD2 (6 bases). This CDR3 has 15 amino acids. Deletions cut 3 bases from V and 4 bases from J, with 14 bases between. Germline V gene data show CDR1 as SGHRS and CDR2 as YFSETQ. The CDR3 DNA is TGCGCCAGCAGCTCTGGGACTCGGTCGTACAATGAGCAGTTCTTC. It encodes CASSSGTRSYNEQFF.

V usage is TRBV7-9 and J usage is TRBJ1-1, with TRBD1 identical over 7 bases. The CDR3 consists of 12 residues. The ends lost 5 bases at V and 7 bases at J; junction bases unmatched: 4. Germline V gene data show CDR1 as SEHNR and CDR2 as FQNEAQ (reference sequence). CDR3 sequence: CASSVTGIEAFF. CDR3 sequence (DNA): TGTGCCAGCAGCGTGACAGGGATTGAAGCTTTCTTT.

V and J are TRBV5-1 and TRBJ1-2, with 8 bases identical to TRBD1. The J segment lost 8 bases and the V segment lost 0 bases, leaving 15 bases of the junction unmatched. The germline gives CDR1 SGHRS, CDR2 YFSETQ. This CDR3 has 17 residues. Here the CDR3 reads CASSLDTGQGSEDGYTF. In DNA form, the CDR3 reads TGCGCCAGCAGCTTGGATACCGGACAGGGCTCGGAAGACGGCTACACCTTC.

This clonotype has ten or more counts. At one end, the junction sequence differs from germline, possibly due to a read error. The chain carries TRBV15 and TRBJ2-3; 7 nucleotides align to TRBD2. CDR3 length: 18 residues. CDR1 LNHNV and CDR2 YYDKDF come from the germline V gene (reference sequence). The CDR3, as DNA: TGTGCCACCAGCGGAGATATGTGGGAGGGTCTCACCACAGATACGCAGTATTTT. Its protein is CATSGDMWEGLTTDTQYF.

This clonotype was seen a handful of times. The chain carries TRBV20-1 and TRBJ2-3, with unresolved D. Trimming removed 6 bases at V and 4 bases at J, with 8 bases between. Germline V CDR1 and CDR2: DFQATT, SNEGSKA (reference sequence). The CDR3 runs to 11 residues. The CDR3 loop is CSAGPADTQYF. CDR3 coding DNA: TGCAGTGCCGGCCCAGCAGATACGCAGTATTTT.

The chain employs TRBV6-6 and TRBJ2-5; 10 nucleotides line up with TRBD2. The V gene's germline CDR1 is MNHNY and CDR2 SVGAGI (reference sequence). The CDR3 has 17 residues. The J segment lost 0 bases and the V segment lost 2 bases, leaving 6 bases of the junction unmatched. CDR3 nucleotides: TGTGCCAGCAGTTACCGGGTGAGCGGGAGGGACCAAGAGACCCAGTACTTC. This gives the protein CASSYRVSGRDQETQYF.

This chain connects TRBV3-1 to TRBJ2-3, with a tentative D call TRBD2 (8 bases). Trimming shortened V by 1 base and J by 9 bases, and 17 bases separated the two germline ends. This CDR3 has 15 residues. Germline CDR1 reads LGHDT; CDR2 reads YNNKEL (reference sequence). CDR3 amino acids: CASSQGQGLGGTQYF. The DNA for the CDR3 is TGTGCCAGCAGCCAAGGACAGGGACTAGGAGGCACGCAGTATTTT.

This clonotype has only a few counts. The V gene is TRBV7-9, the J gene TRBJ1-1, with D unresolved. The CDR3 length is 17 residues. Looked up from germline, CDR1 is SEHNR and CDR2 is FQNEAQ (reference sequence). Trimming took 5 bases from V and 0 from J, leaving 19 bases between them. CDR3 DNA: TGTGCCAGCAGCCGATTCGTCGGTGACTGGATGAACACTGAAGCTTTCTTT. It codes for CASSRFVGDWMNTEAFF.

In this sample, this clonotype turned up a few times. The V gene is TRBV5-6, the J gene TRBJ1-2; D is ambiguous. With 2 bases removed from V and 0 bases from J, the gap between germline ends came to 8 bases. The length of the CDR3 is 14 residues. CDR1 is SGHDT and CDR2 is YYEEEE in the germline V gene. This CDR3 is CASSFQVANYGYTF. CDR3 nucleotide sequence: TGTGCCAGCAGCTTCCAGGTTGCTAACTATGGCTACACCTTC. Combining the CDR3 with reference TRBV5-6 and TRBJ1-2 gives the whole variable domain DAGVTQSPTHLIKTRGQQVTLRCSPKSGHDTVSWYQQALGQGPQFIFQYYEEEERQRGNFPDRFSGHQFPNYSSELNVNALLLGDSALYLCASSFQVANYGYTFGSGTRLTVV.

This chain joins TRBV20-1 and TRBJ2-7; TRBD1 matches at 10 bases. This CDR3 comprises 12 residues. Germline V gene data show CDR1 as DFQATT and CDR2 as SNEGSKA (reference sequence). The CDR3 DNA reads TGCAGCTCCGGGACAGGGGCCTACGAGCAGTACTTC. This translates into CSSGTGAYEQYF.

This clonotype was picked up a small number of times. This chain connects TRBV27 to TRBJ2-1; TRBD2 agrees at 13 bases. The J segment lost 5 bases and the V segment lost 5 bases, leaving 6 bases of the junction unmatched. This CDR3 has 16 amino acids. Germline loops: CDR1 MNHEY, CDR2 SMNVEV (reference sequence). The CDR3 DNA follows: TGTGCCAGCAGTCCCGGACTAGCGGGAGTACACAATGAGCAGTTCTTC. It is translated as CASSPGLAGVHNEQFF.

The gene calls are TRBV20-1 and TRBJ1-4; 9 nucleotides line up with TRBD1. V dropped 3 bases and J dropped 8; count of bases not matched to a gene: 4. The length of the CDR3 is 13 residues. The germline CDR1 and CDR2 sequences are DFQATT and SNEGSKA (reference sequence). CDR3 coding DNA: TGCAGTGCTAGTCGGACAGGGGTGGAAAAACTGTTTTTT. Translating gives CSASRTGVEKLFF.

To note about this clonotype: A much larger clone sits a single nucleotide away, making a read error possible. The chain joins TRBV6-5 to TRBJ2-3; D uncertain. V shed 6 bases and J shed 4 bases, with 17 bases lying between them. The CDR3 is made up of 15 amino acids. Germline-derived CDR1 and CDR2 are MNHEY and SVGAGI. The CDR3: CASSPSRWNPDTQYF. In DNA, the CDR3 is TGTGCCAGCAGCCCCTCCCGGTGGAATCCAGATACGCAGTATTTT.

The rearrangement links TRBV4-2 to TRBJ2-3; no reliable D call. This CDR3 region has 13 residues. V lost 4 bases, J lost 10 bases, and 15 bases lay in between. Germline V gene sequence: CDR1 LGHNA, CDR2 YNFKEQ. The CDR3 DNA follows: TGTGCCAGCAGCCCGCCGACCACACGGGCGCAGTATTTT. Translation gives CASSPPTTRAQYF.

V and J are TRBV20-1 and TRBJ2-1, with 8 bases matching TRBD2. Germline trimming cut 2 bases from V and 6 bases from J; bases unmatched to any gene: 6. Per germline, CDR1 DFQATT and CDR2 SNEGSKA (reference sequence). The CDR3 loop spans 14 amino acids. CDR3 sequence reads: CSARRLAGLNEQFF. CDR3 DNA sequence: TGCAGTGCTAGACGGCTAGCGGGCCTCAATGAGCAGTTCTTC.

This clonotype has a count of ten or more. This chain joins TRBV6-2 or TRBV6-3 and TRBJ2-1; 11 bases are shared with TRBD2. V lost 6 bases to trimming and J lost 6 bases; unmatched junction nucleotides: 7. Germline loops: CDR1 MNHEY, CDR2 SVGEGT. CDR3 length: 15 amino acids. CDR3: CASRLRLAGLNEQFF. CDR3 coding DNA: TGTGCCAGCAGACTCCGACTAGCGGGGCTCAATGAGCAGTTCTTC.

The chain is built from TRBV6-1 and TRBJ1-2; 8 positions agree with TRBD1. Germline CDR1 reads MNHNS; CDR2 reads SASEGT. Trimming cost V 1 base and J 7 bases; bases outside gene matches: 5. The CDR3 spans 14 residues. The CDR3 protein is CASSEEDRAGGYTF. For the CDR3, the DNA is TGTGCCAGCAGTGAAGAGGACAGGGCGGGTGGCTACACCTTC.

The V call is TRBV6-6, the J call TRBJ2-4, with a weak D call TRBD2 (5 bases). This CDR3 has 15 residues. Germline V CDR1 and CDR2: MNHNY, SVGAGI (reference sequence). Deletions cut 2 bases from V and 0 bases from J, with 8 bases between. CDR3 sequence reads: CASSYVREAKNIQYF. In nucleotides, the CDR3 is TGTGCCAGCAGTTACGTACGGGAAGCCAAAAACATTCAGTACTTC.

The V call is TRBV29-1, the J call TRBJ2-7, with 7 bases lining up with TRBD1. The CDR3 length is 12 residues. Losses at the gene ends were 4 bases for V and 7 bases for J; bases not matched to a gene: 7. Germline loops: CDR1 SQVTM, CDR2 ANQGSEA. The CDR3 nucleotides read TGCAGCGTTGTAGGGGGCCGCTGGGAGCAGTACTTC. This translates into CSVVGGRWEQYF.

This rearrangement joins TRBV5-1 to TRBJ2-1; tentative D call: TRBD2 (6 bases). This CDR3 contains 14 residues. Germline CDR1 SGHRS, CDR2 YFSETQ. Trimming took 0 bases from V and 8 from J, leaving 12 bases between them. CDR3 protein: CASSLALAEDEQFF. CDR3 DNA: TGCGCCAGCAGCTTGGCCTTAGCGGAGGATGAGCAGTTCTTC.

V and J are TRBV7-2 and TRBJ2-7; TRBD2 agrees at 10 bases. The CDR3 has 15 amino acids. Germline CDR1 is SGHTA and CDR2 is FQGNSA. The V segment lost 5 bases and the J segment 0 bases; nucleotides outside the gene matches: 4. The CDR3 sequence is CASSPASGSSYEQYF. The CDR3 DNA reads TGTGCCAGCAGCCCCGCTAGCGGGAGCTCCTACGAGCAGTACTTC.

A few counts support this clonotype. This rearrangement joins TRBV20-1 to TRBJ2-5, with 10 bases that match TRBD2. The CDR3 runs to 15 residues. Germline CDR1 reads DFQATT; CDR2 reads SNEGSKA (reference sequence). V was clipped by 0 bases and J by 4 bases; unmatched bases: 5. The CDR3: CSARDASGSRETQYF. The CDR3, as DNA: TGCAGTGCTAGAGATGCTAGCGGGAGTAGAGAGACCCAGTACTTC.